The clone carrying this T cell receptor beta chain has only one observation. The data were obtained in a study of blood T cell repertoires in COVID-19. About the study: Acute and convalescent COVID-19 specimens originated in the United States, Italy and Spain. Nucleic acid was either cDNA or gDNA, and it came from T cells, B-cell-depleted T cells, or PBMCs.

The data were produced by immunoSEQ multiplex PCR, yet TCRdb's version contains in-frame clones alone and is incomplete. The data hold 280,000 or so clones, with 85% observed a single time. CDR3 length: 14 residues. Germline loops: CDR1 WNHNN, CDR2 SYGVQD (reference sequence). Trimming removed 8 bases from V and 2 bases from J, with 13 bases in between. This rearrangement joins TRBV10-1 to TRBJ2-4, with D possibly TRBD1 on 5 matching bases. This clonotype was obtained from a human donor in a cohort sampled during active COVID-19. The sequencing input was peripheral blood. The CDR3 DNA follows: TGCGCCAGCGGTCCAGGGAAAACCAAAAACATTCAGTACTTC. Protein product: CASGPGKTKNIQYF.